The 5 T cell receptor beta chains reported below all come from one sample, sequenced in a study of cytomegalovirus exposure and HLA in healthy donors. In the PCR, 60 Vbeta and 13 Jbeta primers were used. Libraries were prepared by immunoSEQ multiplex PCR; TCRdb keeps only in-frame clonotypes and omits some of them. Seen here are about 160,000 clones, roughly 80% observed once, and the top ten hold more than 8%. Sequenced sample: PBMCs. The receptor set was obtained from a male donor in good health and CMV-seropositive.

This clone has a single count. The chain uses TRBV6-1 and TRBJ2-7, with 9 bases identical to TRBD1. From germline, CDR1 is MNHNS and CDR2 SASEGT. Trimming at V came to 4 bases and at J to 5 bases, leaving 6 bases not matched to a gene. This CDR3 region has 14 residues. This CDR3 reads CASSVVTGGDEQYF. CDR3 nucleotide sequence: TGTGCCAGCAGTGTTGTCACAGGGGGCGACGAGCAGTACTTC.

The V gene is TRBV5-6, the J gene TRBJ1-2, with D possibly being TRBD1 (6 bases). This CDR3 has 14 amino acids. Trimming removed 0 bases at V and 4 bases at J, with 10 bases between. In germline, CDR1 is SGHDT, CDR2 YYEEEE. The CDR3: CASSLGGQAYGYTF. The CDR3 DNA is TGTGCCAGCAGCTTGGGGGGACAAGCCTATGGCTACACCTTC.

CDR3 bases: TGTGCCTGGAGTAGGTTAAGGAGGTTGGGGACAGTTCCAACTAATGAAAAACTGTTTTTT. It encodes CAWSRLRRLGTVPTNEKLFF. V is TRBV30 and J is TRBJ1-4, with 7 positions matching TRBD1. CDR3 size: 20 residues. Germline CDR1 and CDR2: GTSNPN and SVGIG (reference sequence). J lost 0 bases, V lost 2 bases, and 18 bases had no gene match.

This chain joins TRBV7-2 and TRBJ1-1, with 7 nucleotides matching TRBD1. The CDR3 is made up of 14 amino acids. The trim removed 4 bases at V and 7 bases at J, leaving 9 bases unmatched. Germline values: CDR1 SGHTA, CDR2 FQGNSA. The CDR3 DNA reads as TGTGCCAGCAGCTGGACGGGGACAGAAAATGAAGCTTTCTTT. Translation gives CASSWTGTENEAFF. Variable domain in full (rest from reference TRBV7-2 and TRBJ1-1): GAGVSQSPSNKVTEKGKDVELRCDPISGHTALYWYRQSLGQGLEFLIYFQGNSAPDKSGLPSDRFSAERTGGSVSTLTIQRTQQEDSAVYLCASSWTGTENEAFFGQGTRLTVV.

V gene TRBV6-5 combines with J gene TRBJ2-7; 9 positions match TRBD1. The CDR3 has 14 residues. The V and J ends lost 5 bases and 5 bases, in that order; junction bases with no gene match: 7. Germline V gene lookup returns CDR1 MNHEY and CDR2 SVGAGI. CDR3 amino acids: CASSKLDRGDEQYF. DNA of the CDR3: TGTGCCAGCAGTAAGCTGGACAGGGGCGACGAGCAGTACTTC.